This TCR beta chain was documented in a study of cytomegalovirus exposure and HLA in healthy donors. Notes on the study in general: In a later analysis, TCR beta V- and J-gene trimming showed a link to a missense DCLRE1C variant. Highest at DRB1 and lowest at HLA-C, TCR association rates differed among HLA loci in a later analysis.

PCR involved 60 Vbeta and 13 Jbeta primers. Assay: immunoSEQ multiplex PCR; the TCRdb copy retains only in-frame clones and omits some. The sample lists under 200,000 clones; less than 80% were seen once. Turning to this clone: Its target is not known.

Healthy individuals who donated bone marrow served as the donors. Donors were nominally healthy when sampled, though unrecorded immune exposures were likely. Trimming pared 7 bases from V and 2 bases from J, leaving 15 bases between. CDR1 and CDR2 from the germline V gene are LNHDA and SQIVND (reference sequence). The CDR3 has 16 residues. The clonotype comes from a man aged 40-50 years in good health and CMV-seronegative. The V and J genes are TRBV19 and TRBJ2-6, with TRBD1 as a possible D gene (6 bases). Sequencing was carried out using PBMCs. The CDR3 nucleotides read TGTGCCAGTAAGGGGGTGCTTGTGGCTGGGGCCAACGTCCTGACTTTC. Protein product: CASKGVLVAGANVLTF. Complete variable domain (other parts from reference TRBV19 and TRBJ2-6): DGGITQSPKYLFRKEGQNVTLSCEQNLNHDAMYWYRQDPGQGLRLIYYSQIVNDFQKGDIAEGYSVSREKKESFPLTVTSAQKNPTAFYLCASKGVLVAGANVLTFGAGSRLTVL.